The following is a TCR beta chain sequence with its context. Its antigen remains unknown. This PCR relied on a set of 60 Vbeta primers and 13 Jbeta primers. Assay used: immunoSEQ multiplex PCR; TCRdb lists only in-frame clones, some missing. The listing contains roughly 110,000 clones. These data belong to a study of cytomegalovirus exposure and HLA in healthy donors. Unmatched junction bases numbered 10, after V lost 5 bases and J lost 9 bases. The CDR3 contains 14 residues. Germline V gene sequence: CDR1 SGHAT, CDR2 FQNNGV. General study findings and limits: Several V segments, TRBV6-2 and TRBV6-3 among them, could not be told apart and were dropped. In a later analysis, V- and J-gene trimming of beta chains associated with a DCLRE1C missense variant, replicated independently. There was a cluster of highly shared sequence variants that was likely a sequencing artifact.

This receptor was obtained from a man aged 35-49 years in good health and CMV-seropositive. The source material was PBMCs. V usage is TRBV11-2 and J usage is TRBJ1-1; TRBD1 matches at 9 bases. CDR3 region: CASSNQAGTGQAFF. The CDR3 coding sequence is TGTGCCAGCAGCAACCAGGCCGGGACAGGGCAAGCTTTCTTT.